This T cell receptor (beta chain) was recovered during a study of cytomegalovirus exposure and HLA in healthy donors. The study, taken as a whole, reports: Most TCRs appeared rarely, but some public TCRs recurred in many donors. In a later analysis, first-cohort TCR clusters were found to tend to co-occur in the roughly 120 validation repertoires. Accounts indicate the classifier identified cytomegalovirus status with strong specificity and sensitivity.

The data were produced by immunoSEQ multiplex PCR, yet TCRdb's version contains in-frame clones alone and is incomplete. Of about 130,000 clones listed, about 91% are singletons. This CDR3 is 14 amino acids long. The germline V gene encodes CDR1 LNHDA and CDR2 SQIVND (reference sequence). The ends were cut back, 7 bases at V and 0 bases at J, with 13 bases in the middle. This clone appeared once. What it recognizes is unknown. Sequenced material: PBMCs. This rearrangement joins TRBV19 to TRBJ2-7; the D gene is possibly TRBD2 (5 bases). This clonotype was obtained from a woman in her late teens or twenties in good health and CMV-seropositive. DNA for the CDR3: TGTGCCAGTAAGGACTCTGCCTTCTCCTACGAGCAGTACTTC. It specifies CASKDSAFSYEQYF.